Below are 23 T cell receptor beta chains sequenced from a single sample in a study of T cells in women clearing cervical HPV infection. The method was immunoSEQ multiplex PCR; TCRdb's version includes in-frame clones alone and lacks a portion of them. This sample's clone table lists tens of thousands of clones. Sequenced material: blood buffy coat. All receptors derive from a woman between 18 and 75 years old with a cervical HPV16 infection that either progressed to CIN3+ or cleared (not recorded which).

In regard to this clone: The CDR3 goes on 3 residues after the read ends, and that part is filled in from the germline J gene. The chain uses TRBV2 and TRBJ2-5; 11 bases agree with TRBD2. The CDR3 length is 15 residues. After removal of 4 bases from V and 5 bases from J, the junction contained 6 bases not matched to a gene. Germline loops: CDR1 SNHLY, CDR2 FYNNEI. Incomplete CDR3 DNA: TGTGCCAGCAGTGTCCTAGCGGGAGGAGGGGAGACC. Its protein product is CASSVLAGGGET. The whole CDR3 sequence is CASSVLAGGGETQYF.

The CDR3 bases that were read are TGTGCCAGCAGGCTGACAGGTCGGCAGCCC. Residues: CASRLTGRQP. The full CDR3 is CASRLTGRQPQHF. The chain employs TRBV7-2 and TRBJ1-5; perhaps TRBD1 as D (6 bases). The missing CDR3 end, 3 residues past where the read stops, is filled in from the germline J gene. Deletions cut 6 bases from V and 7 bases from J, with 13 bases between. The CDR3 spans 13 residues. Germline CDR1 is SGHTA and CDR2 is FQGNSA.

Comments on this clone: The CDR3 is cut off 3 residues early in the read; its end comes from the germline J gene. The chain links TRBV7-8 to TRBJ1-5; 7 nucleotides match TRBD1. This CDR3 contains 14 residues. Germline assignment: CDR1 SGHVS and CDR2 FQNEAQ. After removal of 4 bases from V and 4 bases from J, the junction contained 4 bases not matched to a gene. Incomplete CDR3 DNA: TGTGCCAGCAGCTCCCTACAGGGGAATCAGCCC. This translates into CASSSLQGNQP. The complete CDR3 sequence is CASSSLQGNQPQHF.

Worth noting for this clone: Read coverage stops 3 residues before the CDR3 terminus; the germline J gene supplies the remainder. The rearrangement joins TRBV5-1 to TRBJ2-1; 16 bases are shared with TRBD2. This CDR3 is built from 20 residues. Germline V CDR1 and CDR2: SGHRS, YFSETQ. J gave up 6 bases and V 3 bases, and 15 bases lay outside the gene matches. The CDR3 spells CASSSFGTSGRATSSNEQFF. The DNA read from the CDR3 is TGCGCCAGCAGCTCTTTCGGGACTAGCGGGAGGGCGACGTCTAGCAATGAG.

Its frequency marks this clone as medium-sized. The sequenced fragment ends 3 residues before the CDR3 boundary, so the rest is inferred from the germline J gene. The V and J genes are TRBV12-3 or TRBV12-4 and TRBJ2-3; 11 positions agree with TRBD2. The CDR3 is 16 residues long. V was clipped by 6 bases and J by 2 bases; unmatched bases: 7. The CDR3 reads CASRSGTSGLTDTQYF. The part of the CDR3 DNA that was read is TGTGCCAGCAGAAGCGGGACTAGCGGCCTCACAGATACG.

Concerning this clone: The CDR3 goes on 3 residues after the read ends, and that part is filled in from the germline J gene. The chain is built from TRBV5-1 and TRBJ2-3, with a possible D match to TRBD2 (6 bases). This CDR3 has 16 amino acids. Germline CDR1 SGHRS, CDR2 YFSETQ. V gave up 4 bases and J gave up 2 bases, with 17 bases separating them. Partial CDR3 DNA: TGCGCCAGCAGCACGGGACTGGACGGTTCCACAGATACG. Translation gives CASSTGLDGSTDT. The CDR3 reads in full as CASSTGLDGSTDTQYF.

Remarks on this clone: The sequence runs out 3 residues before the end of the CDR3; the remainder is reconstructed from the germline J gene. The chain joins TRBV2 to TRBJ1-6; 8 nucleotides align to TRBD1. There are 15 residues in the CDR3. Germline V gives CDR1 SNHLY, CDR2 FYNNEI. The V segment lost 5 bases and the J segment 9 bases; nucleotides outside the gene matches: 9. The part of the CDR3 DNA that was read is TGTGCCAGCAGTCAAAGACAGGGGCCAGGTTCACCC. It translates to CASSQRQGPGSP. The CDR3 as a whole reads CASSQRQGPGSPLHF.

A word on this clone: The read ends 3 residues shy of where the CDR3 ends; the end is completed using the germline J gene. V is TRBV2 and J is TRBJ2-2, with D possibly TRBD1 on 5 matching bases. From germline, CDR1 is SNHLY and CDR2 FYNNEI. CDR3 length equals 15 residues. V lost 7 bases, J lost 0 bases, and 12 bases lay in between. The CDR3 loop is CASNLRASNTGELFF. The covered CDR3 bases are TGTGCCAGCAATCTCAGGGCATCGAACACCGGGGAG.

On this clone: The read terminates 3 residues ahead of where the CDR3 ends, so the germline J gene completes it. The chain employs TRBV6-2 or TRBV6-3 and TRBJ2-1; D gene ambiguous. V was shortened by 5 bases and J by 6 bases, with 11 bases between the two germline ends. CDR1 MNHEY and CDR2 SVGEGT come from the germline V gene. The CDR3 spans 13 residues. Incomplete CDR3 DNA: TGTGCCAGCAGTGACACCAAATCCAATGAG. It codes for CASSDTKSNE. In full, the CDR3 reads CASSDTKSNEQFF.

A note on this clone: The read halts 3 residues ahead of the CDR3 end, with the missing end drawn from the germline J gene. This chain joins TRBV6-1 and TRBJ2-7, with 10 bases aligning to TRBD2. Trimming took 0 bases from V and 4 from J; bases not matched to a gene: 6. Germline-derived CDR1 and CDR2 are MNHNS and SASEGT. The CDR3 totals 16 residues. CDR3 bases read: TGTGCCAGCAGTGAAGCTGTTCTAGCGGGAGTTTACGAG. Its protein is CASSEAVLAGVYE. The entire CDR3 sequence reads CASSEAVLAGVYEQYF.

With respect to this clone: The missing CDR3 end, 3 residues past where the read stops, is filled in from the germline J gene. The chain combines TRBV19 with TRBJ2-3; the D gene is possibly TRBD1 (6 bases). This CDR3 comprises 15 residues. CDR1 is LNHDA, CDR2 SQIVND, per germline (reference sequence). V was clipped by 5 bases and J by 3 bases, with 15 bases between them. Here the CDR3 reads CASSVQGVGTDTQYF. CDR3 DNA (partial): TGTGCCAGTAGTGTACAGGGCGTCGGTACAGATACG.

As concerns this clone: The read ends 3 residues early relative to the CDR3; the germline J gene fills the gap. This chain uses TRBV19 with TRBJ2-1; D unclear. Germline V gene sequence: CDR1 LNHDA, CDR2 SQIVND (reference sequence). This CDR3 spans 15 amino acids. Trimming pared 3 bases from V and 0 bases from J, leaving 9 bases between. The CDR3 region is CASSMRKSSYNEQFF. CDR3 DNA (partial): TGTGCCAGTAGTATGCGGAAGAGCTCCTACAATGAG.

To note about this clone: Read data end 3 residues before the CDR3 end; the end is taken from the germline J gene. The V call is TRBV20-1, the J call TRBJ2-1; 8 bases are a match to TRBD1. The CDR3 spans 14 residues. The germline V gene encodes CDR1 DFQATT and CDR2 SNEGSKA (reference sequence). The J segment lost 6 bases and the V segment lost 1 base, leaving 5 bases of the junction unmatched. The CDR3 DNA, read in part, is TGCAGTGCTAGAGGGACAGGGTATTCCAATGAG. Its translation is CSARGTGYSNE. The CDR3 in its entirety is CSARGTGYSNEQFF.

Comments on this clone: The read ends 3 residues early relative to the CDR3; the germline J gene fills the gap. This rearrangement joins TRBV2 to TRBJ1-5; D is unclear. V dropped 1 base and J dropped 3 bases, with 7 bases sitting between them. This CDR3 is built from 14 residues. Germline V lookup: CDR1 SNHLY, CDR2 FYNNEI. The CDR3 DNA, read in part, is TGTGCCAGCAGTGAAGAACAGAACAATCAGCCC. The encoded protein is CASSEEQNNQP. The whole CDR3 reads CASSEEQNNQPQHF.

In terms of frequency, this clone is medium-sized. From the germline J gene comes the end of the CDR3, since the read stops 3 residues before it. The chain recombines TRBV13 with TRBJ2-7; D is unresolved. The germline V and J ends were trimmed by 5 bases and 2 bases, with 10 bases remaining between them. This CDR3 contains 13 residues. Germline-derived CDR1 and CDR2 are PRHDT and FYEKMQ (reference sequence). The CDR3 sequence is CASSRSTAYEQYF. The DNA read from the CDR3 is TGTGCCAGCAGCCGTAGTACGGCCTACGAG.

Regarding this clone: The observed sequence ends 3 residues before the CDR3 terminus, with the missing tail filled in from the germline J gene. The J gene is TRBJ2-5, the V gene TRBV5-1; 8 bases are a match to TRBD1. Germline loops: CDR1 SGHRS, CDR2 YFSETQ. J was trimmed by 4 bases and V by 6 bases; bases with no gene match: 14. The CDR3 extends over 16 amino acids. CDR3 DNA, as far as it was read: TGCGCCAGCACCCCGATAGGACAGGGAGCATCAGAGACC. Protein product: CASTPIGQGASET. The whole CDR3 region reads CASTPIGQGASETQYF.

With regard to this clone: The observed sequence ends 3 residues before the CDR3 terminus, with the missing tail filled in from the germline J gene. The chain carries TRBV20-1 and TRBJ2-3; D call uncertain. The length of the CDR3 is 13 residues. Looked up from germline, CDR1 is DFQATT and CDR2 is SNEGSKA (reference sequence). Trimming left V 5 bases short and J 0 bases short, with 9 bases between. The sequenced part of the CDR3 DNA is TGCAGTGCTCCCCCCCAGAGCACAGATACG. Translated: CSAPPQSTDT. The complete CDR3 protein is CSAPPQSTDTQYF.

A word on this clone: With the read ending 3 residues before the CDR3 end, the germline J gene is used to fill in that end. The chain combines TRBV7-9 with TRBJ1-3; TRBD1 aligns across 7 bases. CDR1 is SEHNR and CDR2 is FQNEAQ in the germline V gene (reference sequence). CDR3 size: 15 residues. With 5 bases clipped from V and 2 bases from J, the junction kept 6 bases outside the gene matches. CDR3 amino acids: CASSKSDRAGNTIYF. The sequenced part of the CDR3 DNA is TGTGCCAGCAGCAAATCTGACAGGGCTGGAAACACC.

Note on this clone: The read finishes 3 residues shy of the CDR3 end, and the germline J gene is used to complete it. The chain is built from TRBV6-4 and TRBJ2-5, with a weak D call TRBD1 (6 bases). CDR1 is MRHNA and CDR2 is SNTAGT in the germline V gene. This CDR3 region has 13 residues. Trimming removed 3 bases at V and 5 bases at J, with 10 bases between. CDR3 DNA, as far as it was read: TGTGCCAGCAGTGAAGGCAGGGGTGAGACC. It yields the protein CASSEGRGET. The whole CDR3 region reads CASSEGRGETQYF.

With regard to this clone: A junction end diverges from the germline sequence, so it may reflect a read error. This same CDR3 is encoded by further DNA sequences in the sample. Partial CDR3 DNA: TGTGCTAGCAGCTTAGGTGGGACAGGGGGCTACGAG. As protein: CASSLGGTGGYE. The whole CDR3 protein is CASSLGGTGGYEQYF. The chain links TRBV13 to TRBJ2-7, with 11 bases fitting TRBD1. The CDR3 is cut off 3 residues early in the read; its end comes from the germline J gene. Germline loops: CDR1 PRHDT, CDR2 FYEKMQ (reference sequence). This CDR3 region has 15 residues. The full variable domain, in which reference TRBV13 and TRBJ2-7 provide the parts outside the CDR3, is AAGVIQSPRHLIKEKRETATLKCYPIPRHDTVYWYQQGPGQDPQFLISFYEKMQSDKGSIPDRFSAQQFSDYHSELNMSSLELGDSALYFCASSLGGTGGYEQYFGPGTRLTVT.

In regard to this clone: The read stops 3 residues short of the end of the CDR3; the missing end is completed from the germline J gene. The chain joins TRBV20-1 to TRBJ1-6; TRBD1 is a possible D gene (5 bases). CDR3 length: 13 residues. Germline CDR1 is DFQATT and CDR2 is SNEGSKA (reference sequence). Trimming removed 3 bases at V and 7 bases at J, with 10 bases between. CDR3 in amino acids: CSASGGSNSPLHF. The DNA read from the CDR3 is TGCAGTGCTAGTGGGGGGTCCAATTCACCC.

On this clone itself: The read is 3 residues too short to cover the CDR3 end, so that end is filled in from the germline J gene. This chain joins TRBV5-1 and TRBJ1-1; possible D gene TRBD1, 6 bases. Germline assignment: CDR1 SGHRS and CDR2 YFSETQ. Trimming removed 0 bases from V and 1 base from J, with 13 bases in between. The CDR3 is 16 amino acids. The CDR3 DNA, read in part, is TGCGCCAGCAGCTTGGAGGGGGGGCGGTGGAACACTGAA. This sequence encodes CASSLEGGRWNTE. The whole CDR3 protein is CASSLEGGRWNTEAFF.

On this clone: The observed sequence ends 3 residues before the CDR3 terminus, with the missing tail filled in from the germline J gene. The chain combines TRBV28 with TRBJ2-4, with no clear D. The V gene lost 6 bases and the J gene lost 6 bases, with 12 bases spanning the gap. Germline lookup yields CDR1 MDHEN and CDR2 SYDVKM. This CDR3 region has 13 residues. The DNA read from the CDR3 is TGTGCCAGCAGCCTACAGACCGTAAACATT. Its protein is CASSLQTVNI. From start to end, the CDR3 is CASSLQTVNIQYF. Supplemented by reference TRBV28 and TRBJ2-4, the full variable domain reads DVKVTQSSRYLVKRTGEKVFLECVQDMDHENMFWYRQDPGLGLRLIYFSYDVKMKEKGDIPEGYSVSREKKERFSLILESASTNQTSMYLCASSLQTVNIQYFGAGTRLSVL.